The entry below describes one T cell receptor (beta chain). This specimen comes from a study of blood T cell repertoires in COVID-19. Original methodology: Nucleated cell counts were estimated from reference gene primer amplification. Produced via immunoSEQ multiplex PCR; TCRdb's table is partial and in-frame only. That table is the source of V, J and clone size, and D and trimming were worked out from the DNA. The sample carries about 40,000 clones, more than 75% recorded once. This CDR3 region has 18 residues. With 0 bases clipped from V and 2 bases from J, the junction kept 7 bases outside the gene matches. In germline, CDR1 is SGDLS, CDR2 YYNGEE.

The specimen sequenced was peripheral blood. The TCR originated in a human donor in a cohort sampled during active COVID-19. The genes are TRBV9 and TRBJ2-1; 11 nucleotides match TRBD2. The CDR3 sequence: CASSVGLAGGFTYNEQFF. CDR3 nucleotide sequence: TGTGCCAGCAGCGTAGGTCTAGCGGGGGGCTTTACCTACAATGAGCAGTTCTTC.